These T cell receptor beta chains were read from a single sample in a study of blood T cell repertoires in COVID-19. Produced via immunoSEQ multiplex PCR; TCRdb's table is partial and in-frame only. The sample has about 270,000 clones; more than 75% are singletons. Sequenced input: PBMCs or T cells enriched from blood (not recorded which). The origin of the receptors is a woman aged 18 to 35 who had recovered from COVID-19. CDR3s include the opening cysteine and the closing phenylalanine or tryptophan. The D gene is left open where the match is weak. A row's size may be missing; if present it is once, few, many or a size class.

cdr3_aa | cdr3_nt | j_call | d_call | v_call | clone_size
CASSLGGHRVESDEQFF | TGTGCCAGCAGCTTAGGCGGACACAGGGTGGAGAGCGATGAGCAGTTCTTC | TRBJ2-1 | NA | TRBV11-3 | NA
CASSFKPSGYKETQYF | TGTGCCAGCAGTTTTAAACCTAGCGGGTACAAAGAGACCCAGTACTTC | TRBJ2-5 | TRBD2 | TRBV28 | NA
CASTRDRGPQETQYF | TGTGCCAGCACGAGGGACAGGGGGCCGCAAGAGACCCAGTACTTC | TRBJ2-5 | TRBD1 | TRBV2 | NA
CASSLLQGSNYGYTF | TGCGCCAGCAGCCTCCTACAGGGGTCTAACTATGGCTACACCTTC | TRBJ1-2 | TRBD1 | TRBV5-1 | NA
CASSQGGGRTYNSPLHF | TGTGCCAGCAGCCAAGGAGGAGGCAGAACCTATAATTCACCCCTCCACTTT | TRBJ1-6 | NA | TRBV3-1/TRBV3-2 | NA
CASSQDRPGGTEAFF | TGCGCCAGCAGCCAAGATCGTCCGGGGGGCACTGAAGCTTTCTTT | TRBJ1-1 | NA | TRBV4-3 | NA
CASSLMLAGAREQFF | TGTGCCAGCAGCTTAATGTTAGCGGGAGCGCGGGAGCAGTTCTTC | TRBJ2-1 | TRBD2 | TRBV5-4 | NA
CASSLASHGGGGYTF | TGTGCCAGCAGCTTAGCCTCGCACGGCGGGGGTGGCTACACCTTC | TRBJ1-2 | NA | TRBV11-3 | few
CASSLPADTDTQYF | TGTGCCAGCAGCCTGCCGGCGGACACAGATACGCAGTATTTT | TRBJ2-3 | NA | TRBV5-6 | NA
CASRHETSGSSYEQYF | TGCGCCAGCAGACACGAGACTAGCGGGAGCTCCTACGAGCAGTACTTC | TRBJ2-7 | TRBD2 | TRBV5-1 | NA
CARSSRTSGAYYTDTQYF | TGTGCCAGAAGCTCCAGGACTAGCGGGGCCTATTACACAGATACGCAGTATTTT | TRBJ2-3 | TRBD2 | TRBV5-3 | NA
CASSQDSTSTRSVKNIQYF | TGTGCCAGCAGCCAAGATAGTACTAGCACCCGGTCGGTCAAAAACATTCAGTACTTC | TRBJ2-4 | NA | TRBV4-2 | few
CASSDSAARSYNEQFF | TGTGCCAGCAGTGACTCAGCCGCGAGGTCCTACAATGAGCAGTTCTTC | TRBJ2-1 | NA | TRBV6-4 | NA
CASSTRQATDTQYF | TGTGCCAGCAGCACTCGACAGGCCACAGATACGCAGTATTTT | TRBJ2-3 | NA | TRBV9 | NA
CASSAIRGQIDTQYF | TGTGCCAGCAGCGCTATCAGGGGGCAAATAGATACGCAGTATTTT | TRBJ2-3 | TRBD1 | TRBV9 | NA
CASSRIREANTEAFF | TGTGCCAGCAGCCGAATACGGGAGGCGAACACTGAAGCTTTCTTT | TRBJ1-1 | NA | TRBV7-8 | NA
CATCVGTGGTDTQYF | TGTGCCACCTGCGTTGGGACAGGGGGCACAGATACGCAGTATTTT | TRBJ2-3 | TRBD1 | TRBV5-8 | once
CASSQGVSYNEQFF | TGTGCCAGCAGCCAAGGAGTCTCCTACAATGAGCAGTTCTTC | TRBJ2-1 | NA | TRBV3-1/TRBV3-2 | NA
CASSQMTGEAATQYF | TGCGCCAGCAGCCAAATGACAGGGGAGGCGGCGACCCAGTACTTC | TRBJ2-5 | TRBD1 | TRBV4-3 | NA
CASAGNLTNYGYTF | TGTGCCAGCGCAGGGAACCTAACTAACTATGGCTACACCTTC | TRBJ1-2 | NA | TRBV6-5 | NA
CASSAQTGIYEQYF | TGTGCCAGCAGCGCCCAGACAGGGATCTACGAGCAGTACTTC | TRBJ2-7 | TRBD1 | TRBV11-2 | NA
CAWSVPSGGQETQYF | TGTGCCTGGAGTGTTCCTAGCGGGGGGCAAGAGACCCAGTACTTC | TRBJ2-5 | TRBD2 | TRBV30 | NA
CASSQVSDSDRDTDTQYF | TGTGCCAGCAGCCAAGTCAGTGACTCGGACAGGGACACAGATACGCAGTATTTT | TRBJ2-3 | TRBD1 | TRBV4-2 | once
CASSLASRGRFYEQYF | TGTGCCAGCAGCTTAGCGAGCAGGGGAAGATTCTACGAGCAGTACTTC | TRBJ2-7 | NA | TRBV7-2 | NA
CASSLGGGQGVLGYTF | TGTGCCAGCAGCTTAGGAGGTGGACAGGGAGTTCTGGGCTACACCTTC | TRBJ1-2 | TRBD1 | TRBV7-9 | once
CASSLSEGGGYTF | TGTGCCAGCAGTTTATCCGAGGGTGGGGGCTACACCTTC | TRBJ1-2 | NA | TRBV27 | NA
CASTLGGTEAFF | TGTGCCAGCACATTAGGAGGCACTGAAGCTTTCTTT | TRBJ1-1 | NA | TRBV7-9 | NA
CASSTRQWTGNQPQHF | TGTGCCAGCAGCACCAGACAGTGGACGGGCAATCAGCCCCAGCATTTT | TRBJ1-5 | NA | TRBV28 | few
CSVEIRGRAGELFF | TGCAGCGTTGAAATCAGGGGGCGCGCCGGGGAGCTGTTTTTT | TRBJ2-2 | TRBD1 | TRBV29-1 | NA
CASSLASSGGGYEQYF | TGTGCCAGCAGCTTAGCGTCTAGCGGGGGGGGTTACGAGCAGTACTTC | TRBJ2-7 | TRBD2 | TRBV7-2 | NA
CASRKPGQASYNEQFF | TGTGCCAGCAGGAAACCCGGACAGGCCTCCTACAATGAGCAGTTCTTC | TRBJ2-1 | TRBD1 | TRBV7-2 | NA
CASSEAVGDSYSNQPQHF | TGTGCCAGCAGTGAAGCGGTTGGGGACAGCTATAGCAATCAGCCCCAGCATTTT | TRBJ1-5 | TRBD1 | TRBV2 | NA
CASSSDTNYGYTF | TGTGCCAGCTCATCGGACACGAACTATGGCTACACCTTC | TRBJ1-2 | NA | TRBV18 | NA
CASSSEGYNEQFF | TGTGCCAGCAGTTCCGAGGGATACAATGAGCAGTTCTTC | TRBJ2-1 | NA | TRBV27 | NA
CASNGQGKGGETQYF | TGTGCCAGCAACGGACAGGGGAAGGGGGGAGAGACCCAGTACTTC | TRBJ2-5 | TRBD1 | TRBV6-5 | NA
CASSFGDYYEQYF | TGTGCCAGCAGTTTCGGGGATTACTACGAGCAGTACTTC | TRBJ2-7 | NA | TRBV28 | NA
CASSLEAGGNQPQHF | TGTGCCAGCAGCTTAGAGGCAGGGGGCAATCAGCCCCAGCATTTT | TRBJ1-5 | NA | TRBV7-2 | few
CASSPRWGLHQPQHF | TGTGCCAGCAGCCCCAGGTGGGGGCTGCATCAGCCCCAGCATTTT | TRBJ1-5 | NA | TRBV3-1/TRBV3-2 | NA
CASSVGLAGEQYF | TGTGCCAGCAGCGTCGGACTAGCTGGCGAGCAGTACTTC | TRBJ2-7 | TRBD2 | TRBV9 | NA
CAWSGMGGNIQYF | TGTGCCTGGAGTGGCATGGGGGGAAACATTCAGTACTTC | TRBJ2-4 | NA | TRBV30 | NA
CASSRSTGGETQYF | TGTGCCAGCAGCCGATCGACAGGGGGCGAGACCCAGTACTTC | TRBJ2-5 | TRBD1 | TRBV3-1/TRBV3-2 | NA
CSASLETQYF | TGCAGTGCTTCCCTTGAGACCCAGTACTTC | TRBJ2-5 | NA | TRBV20-1 | NA
CASSRDINSRGYTF | TGTGCCAGCAGCAGGGACATCAACAGCAGGGGCTACACCTTC | TRBJ1-2 | NA | TRBV5-4 | NA
CASSELGGVSGANVLTF | TGTGCCAGCAGTGAATTAGGGGGAGTCTCTGGGGCCAACGTCCTGACTTTC | TRBJ2-6 | NA | TRBV6-4 | NA
CSVAGQGFYNEQFF | TGCAGCGTTGCGGGACAGGGGTTCTACAATGAGCAGTTCTTC | TRBJ2-1 | TRBD1 | TRBV29-1 | NA
CASSQGRGGRIGELFF | TGCGCCAGCAGCCAAGGAAGGGGGGGCCGAATCGGGGAGCTGTTTTTT | TRBJ2-2 | NA | TRBV4-3 | once
CASSYGQGSLGGYTF | TGTGCCAGCAGTTACGGACAGGGGTCATTAGGAGGCTACACCTTC | TRBJ1-2 | TRBD1 | TRBV6-5 | NA
CASSLGPGGYTF | TGTGCCAGCAGCTTAGGCCCCGGTGGCTACACCTTC | TRBJ1-2 | NA | TRBV7-8 | NA
CASSTGLGPYEQYF | TGTGCCAGCAGCACGGGACTTGGCCCCTACGAGCAGTACTTC | TRBJ2-7 | NA | TRBV3-1/TRBV3-2 | NA